Shown below are 27 T cell receptor beta chains from a single sample sequenced in a study of T-cell memory formation after mild COVID-19. TCRdb redid the calling of the 5' RACE reads with MiXCR, one entry per CDR3 protein. This table has around 530,000 distinct CDR3 sequences, less than 25% appearing once. Sequenced input: PBMCs or a T cell subset sorted from them (not recorded which). These receptors were obtained from an adult woman who had mild COVID-19 (a few samples of this study predate the infection). Cell type and time point are not known.

This clonotype was picked up a small number of times. The chain combines TRBV10-3 with TRBJ2-1; 8 bases are a match to TRBD2. The germline gives CDR1 ENHRY, CDR2 SYGVKD. The CDR3 is made up of 14 amino acids. The ends lost 8 bases at V and 5 bases at J; junction bases unmatched: 8. The CDR3 region is CAIRSGAGDNEQFF. The CDR3, as DNA: TGTGCCATCCGTTCCGGAGCGGGGGACAATGAGCAGTTCTTC.

V gene TRBV29-1 combines with J gene TRBJ1-5; 8 bases fit TRBD1. This CDR3 comprises 13 residues. Germline-derived CDR1 and CDR2 are SQVTM and ANQGSEA. V lost 5 bases, J lost 6 bases, and 6 bases stayed unmatched. This CDR3 is CSVTTGGGQPQHF. CDR3 DNA: TGCAGCGTTACCACAGGGGGAGGTCAGCCCCAGCATTTT. The whole variable domain, filled in from reference TRBV29-1 and TRBJ1-5, reads SAVISQKPSRDICQRGTSLTIQCQVDSQVTMMFWYRQQPGQSLTLIATANQGSEATYESGFVIDKFPISRPNLTFSTLTVSNMSPEDSSIYLCSVTTGGGQPQHFGDGTRLSIL.

The chain joins TRBV27 to TRBJ2-7, with TRBD2 matching 8 bases. This CDR3 is 12 amino acids long. With 10 bases clipped from V and 7 bases from J, the junction kept 9 bases outside the gene matches. Germline CDR1 is MNHEY and CDR2 is SMNVEV (reference sequence). The CDR3 region has the DNA TGTGCCACCTGGTCGGGGGGGGTAGAGCAGTACTTC. It codes for CATWSGGVEQYF.

CDR3 nucleotide sequence: TGTGCCAGCGCCACAGATACGCAGTATTTT. Amino acids: CASATDTQYF. The rearrangement uses TRBV18 and TRBJ2-3; D gene unclear. Germline lookup yields CDR1 KGHSH and CDR2 LQKENI. V lost 8 bases and J 2 bases, leaving 2 bases between the germline ends. The CDR3 extends over 10 amino acids.

V is TRBV3-1 and J is TRBJ1-2; tentative D call: TRBD1 (6 bases). Germline-derived CDR1 and CDR2 are LGHDT and YNNKEL (reference sequence). Trimming removed 1 base from V and 7 bases from J, with 10 bases in between. This CDR3 spans 13 amino acids. CDR3 protein: CASSQVGGRGYTF. Here the CDR3 DNA reads TGTGCCAGCAGCCAAGTTGGGGGCCGTGGCTACACCTTC.

J is TRBJ2-3 and V is TRBV7-3; no firm D call. The V gene's germline CDR1 is SGHTA and CDR2 FQGTGA. Trimming took 0 bases from V and 0 from J, leaving 7 bases between them. The CDR3 is 15 amino acids. CDR3: CASSLTLGSTDTQYF. The CDR3 DNA reads as TGTGCCAGCAGCTTAACCCTGGGCAGCACAGATACGCAGTATTTT.

This clonotype was counted only a few times. The V and J genes are TRBV6-2 or TRBV6-3 and TRBJ2-1; D might be TRBD1 (7 bases). The CDR3 runs 16 residues. With 8 bases removed from V and 0 bases from J, the gap between germline ends came to 17 bases. Germline CDR1 reads MNHEY; CDR2 reads SVGEGT. The CDR3 here is CASSTPGDSSYNEQFF. CDR3 sequence (DNA): TGTGCCAGCTCCACTCCGGGGGACAGCTCCTACAATGAGCAGTTCTTC.

J is TRBJ2-5 and V is TRBV19, with 8 bases lining up with TRBD1. Germline V lookup: CDR1 LNHDA, CDR2 SQIVND (reference sequence). The CDR3 has 15 residues. V was clipped by 5 bases and J by 9 bases; unmatched bases: 14. The DNA for the CDR3 is TGTGCCAGTAGTTCCCGGGACAGGCTACTTGAGGCCCAGTACTTC. This sequence encodes CASSSRDRLLEAQYF. The full variable domain, with the rest looked up from reference TRBV19 and TRBJ2-5, is DGGITQSPKYLFRKEGQNVTLSCEQNLNHDAMYWYRQDPGQGLRLIYYSQIVNDFQKGDIAEGYSVSREKKESFPLTVTSAQKNPTAFYLCASSSRDRLLEAQYFGPGTRLLVL.

This clonotype was detected only once. The chain employs TRBV12-3 or TRBV12-4 and TRBJ1-6; 8 positions agree with TRBD1. The V gene end was trimmed by 3 bases and the J gene end by 11 bases; junction bases not matched to a gene: 15. The CDR3 is made up of 17 amino acids. The DNA of the CDR3 is TGTGCCAGCAGTTTTATAGCTCTTGCGACAGGGGATCCACCCCTCCACTTT. It codes for CASSFIALATGDPPLHF.

The chain's CDR3 is CASSSNHPQAETQYF. The CDR3 nucleotides are TGCGCCAGCAGCTCAAATCACCCCCAAGCGGAGACCCAGTACTTC. The rearrangement uses TRBV5-1 and TRBJ2-5, with D hard to call. Trimming shortened V by 3 bases and J by 5 bases, and 17 bases separated the two germline ends. CDR3 length: 15 amino acids. Germline V gene data show CDR1 as SGHRS and CDR2 as YFSETQ.

The gene calls are TRBV18 and TRBJ1-2, with D uncertain. Germline assignment: CDR1 KGHSH and CDR2 LQKENI. V gave up 3 bases and J gave up 2 bases, with 7 bases separating them. CDR3 length: 13 amino acids. The CDR3 protein is CASSPTQNYGYTF. DNA of the CDR3: TGTGCCAGCTCACCGACACAAAACTATGGCTACACCTTC.

V is TRBV9 and J is TRBJ1-1; possible D gene TRBD1, 5 bases. This CDR3 contains 13 residues. Germline lookup yields CDR1 SGDLS and CDR2 YYNGEE. Trimming pared 0 bases from V and 5 bases from J, leaving 8 bases between. CDR3 nucleotides: TGTGCCAGCAGCGTAGTGGGGGAGACTGAAGCTTTCTTT. Amino acids: CASSVVGETEAFF.

In regard to this clonotype: Just one base apart from a much larger clone, this may be a read error. This sequence joins TRBV29-1 and TRBJ1-1; TRBD1 matches 11 bases. The J segment lost 6 bases and the V segment lost 4 bases, leaving 1 base of the junction unmatched. The CDR3 is 12 residues long. In germline, CDR1 is SQVTM, CDR2 ANQGSEA. The chain's CDR3 is CSVGTGGSEAFF. CDR3 in DNA: TGCAGCGTTGGGACAGGGGGCTCTGAAGCTTTCTTT.

The rearrangement links TRBV4-1 to TRBJ2-1; 10 nucleotides match TRBD2. Germline values: CDR1 MGHRA, CDR2 YSYEKL. The V gene end was trimmed by 0 bases and the J gene end by 2 bases; junction bases not matched to a gene: 4. This CDR3 region has 17 residues. CDR3 sequence reads: CASSQDWLAGAYNEQFF. CDR3 nucleotide sequence: TGCGCCAGCAGCCAAGATTGGCTAGCGGGGGCCTACAATGAGCAGTTCTTC.

This chain joins TRBV6-5 and TRBJ2-1; TRBD2 matches 13 bases. Germline V lookup: CDR1 MNHEY, CDR2 SVGAGI. This CDR3 has 14 amino acids. V shed 10 bases, J shed 6 bases, and the junction held 6 bases outside the gene matches. This chain's CDR3 is CATALAGGRNEQFF. In DNA, the CDR3 is TGTGCCACGGCACTAGCGGGAGGGCGCAATGAGCAGTTCTTC.

On this clonotype itself: One end of the junction fails to match germline, which may point to a read error. This rearrangement joins TRBV5-7 to TRBJ2-7; D uncertain. TRBV5-7 belongs to the ORF category, with a function that is uncertain. The CDR3 is made up of 9 amino acids. The CDR3 bases are TGTGCCAGCAGCTCAAAGAGGCCTTTC. Protein: CASSSKRPF.

V usage is TRBV6-2 or TRBV6-3 and J usage is TRBJ2-2; no clear D gene. V lost 0 bases and J 5 bases, leaving 10 bases between the germline ends. This CDR3 has 15 residues. Germline loops: CDR1 MNHEY, CDR2 SVGEGT. The chain's CDR3 is CASSYSDELTGELFF. The CDR3 DNA reads as TGTGCCAGCAGTTACTCCGATGAGTTAACCGGGGAGCTGTTTTTT.

The V gene is TRBV5-1, the J gene TRBJ2-5; D remains ambiguous. The CDR3 is 15 amino acids. V was cut by 4 bases and J by 7 bases, with 20 bases left in between. The V gene's germline CDR1 is SGHRS and CDR2 YFSETQ. The CDR3 is CASSPIVKDSGTQYF. CDR3 nucleotides: TGCGCCAGCAGCCCTATTGTAAAGGATTCTGGGACCCAGTACTTC.

This clonotype was counted only a few times. The chain links TRBV15 to TRBJ2-7; D possibly uses TRBD1 or TRBD2 (5 bases each). The CDR3 runs 14 residues. The V gene lost 0 bases and the J gene lost 0 bases, with 6 bases spanning the gap. Germline V gene data show CDR1 as LNHNV and CDR2 as YYDKDF (reference sequence). The CDR3 DNA sequence: TGTGCCACCAGCAGAGATGGGGGCTCCTACGAGCAGTACTTC. Residues: CATSRDGGSYEQYF.

V is TRBV7-9 and J is TRBJ2-1; no clear D. Germline V gene lookup returns CDR1 SEHNR and CDR2 FQNEAQ (reference sequence). V was trimmed by 4 bases and J by 3 bases, leaving 13 bases between them. CDR3 size: 15 residues. The CDR3, as DNA: TGTGCCAGCAGCTCCCAAAGCCCGGGCTACAATGAGCAGTTCTTC. As protein: CASSSQSPGYNEQFF.

The rearrangement uses TRBV20-1 and TRBJ2-3, with D uncertain. This CDR3 region has 11 residues. The germline gives CDR1 DFQATT, CDR2 SNEGSKA (reference sequence). V lost 6 bases and J lost 6, with 10 bases in between. The CDR3 sequence is CSALRRDTQYF. DNA of the CDR3: TGCAGTGCCCTCAGACGGGATACGCAGTATTTT.

This clonotype was seen more than once but under ten times. The V gene is TRBV7-9, the J gene TRBJ2-7; D might be TRBD2 (6 bases). The CDR3 spans 15 residues. Trimming stripped 1 base from V and 3 bases from J, with 13 bases between. Per germline, CDR1 SEHNR and CDR2 FQNEAQ (reference sequence). The chain's CDR3 is CASSLDGGSSYEQYF. CDR3 bases: TGTGCCAGCAGCTTAGATGGGGGGTCTAGCTACGAGCAGTACTTC.

A few counts support this clonotype. In DNA, the CDR3 is TGCAGTGTCAACTATGGCTACACCTTC. This sequence encodes CSVNYGYTF. The chain combines TRBV20-1 with TRBJ1-2; D gene unclear. V shed 7 bases and J shed 2 bases, with 2 bases lying between them. The CDR3 runs to 9 residues. The germline CDR1 and CDR2 sequences are DFQATT and SNEGSKA (reference sequence).

The rearrangement uses TRBV5-6 and TRBJ2-1, with a weak D call TRBD2 (5 bases). Germline CDR1 SGHDT, CDR2 YYEEEE. This CDR3 comprises 13 residues. Trimming removed 2 bases at V and 5 bases at J, with 8 bases between. This CDR3 is CASSLRGNNEQFF. The CDR3 DNA follows: TGTGCCAGCAGCTTACGAGGGAACAATGAGCAGTTCTTC.

In its sample, this clonotype was seen a few times. The chain links TRBV4-1 to TRBJ1-1; D not certain. CDR1 and CDR2 from the germline V gene are MGHRA and YSYEKL. The CDR3 consists of 15 residues. Trimming stripped 1 base from V and 12 bases from J, with 21 bases between. The CDR3 region has the DNA TGCGCCAGCAGCCAAGCCCCCGTGCGGGCAGGCCAAACTTTCTTT. It translates to CASSQAPVRAGQTFF.

This clonotype was counted only a few times. V is TRBV12-5 and J is TRBJ1-1; no clear D. Germline assignment: CDR1 LGHNT and CDR2 FRNRAP. V was trimmed by 2 bases and J by 3 bases, leaving 13 bases between them. The CDR3 runs to 15 residues. CDR3 sequence reads: CASGLRTRGDTEAFF. The CDR3 DNA follows: TGTGCTAGTGGTTTGCGCACACGGGGAGACACTGAAGCTTTCTTT.

This clonotype was picked up a small number of times. The rearrangement joins TRBV6-2 or TRBV6-3 to TRBJ2-7, with 12 bases lining up with TRBD2. This CDR3 contains 15 residues. Germline V lookup: CDR1 MNHEY, CDR2 SVGEGT. V was clipped by 5 bases and J by 0 bases; unmatched bases: 2. CDR3 residues: CASSRLAGASYEQYF. The CDR3 DNA reads as TGTGCCAGCAGTAGACTAGCGGGGGCCTCCTACGAGCAGTACTTC.